The table lists the clone carrying this T cell receptor (beta chain) with a few counts. Its matching antigen is unknown. Every patient relapsed after autologous stem cell transplantation, and brentuximab vedotin exposure varied. TCRdb keeps only in-frame clones here, not all; method: immunoSEQ multiplex PCR. This sample carries around 13,000 clones, 65% to 85% of them seen once, and the ten largest clones take around 24%. These data originate in a study of PD-1 blockade in classical Hodgkin lymphoma. General study points: For complete responders, baseline diversity was comparable to that of newly diagnosed patients.

This CDR3 contains 13 residues. Between the trimmed V and J ends, which lost 2 bases and 3 bases, there was a span of 6 bases. Germline V gives CDR1 SGHKS, CDR2 YYEKEE (reference sequence). The chain employs TRBV5-5 and TRBJ2-1; D is possibly TRBD2 (5 bases). The sample here was peripheral blood mononuclear cells (PBMCs), taken at baseline. The origin of this receptor is a human donor with classical Hodgkin lymphoma. This chain's CDR3 is CASSFSDYNEQFF. CDR3 DNA sequence: TGTGCCAGCAGCTTTAGCGACTACAATGAGCAGTTCTTC.